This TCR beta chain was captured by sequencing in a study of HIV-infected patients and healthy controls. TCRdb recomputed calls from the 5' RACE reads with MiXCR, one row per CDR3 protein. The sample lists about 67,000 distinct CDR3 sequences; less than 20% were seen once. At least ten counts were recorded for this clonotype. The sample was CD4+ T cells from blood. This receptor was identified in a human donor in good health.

CDR3 sequence: CASRGNPRPGANVLTF. The CDR3 DNA follows: TGTGCCAGCCGAGGAAATCCTCGGCCTGGGGCCAACGTCCTGACTTTC. J is TRBJ2-6 and V is TRBV6-5, with unresolved D. The CDR3 spans 16 residues. Germline CDR1 is MNHEY and CDR2 is SVGAGI. Deletions cut 8 bases from V and 2 bases from J, with 16 bases between.